This T cell receptor (beta chain) is drawn from a study of cytomegalovirus exposure and HLA in healthy donors. CDR3 length equals 16 residues. V was trimmed by 6 bases and J by 2 bases, leaving 20 bases between them. Germline V gene lookup returns CDR1 LNHDA and CDR2 SQIVND (reference sequence). Regarding the study as a whole: In terms of immune exposure information, only CMV serostatus was available.

Worth noting for this clone: Its antigen is not known.

The PCR was carried out with 60 Vbeta primers and 13 Jbeta primers. Libraries were prepared by immunoSEQ multiplex PCR; TCRdb keeps only in-frame clonotypes and omits some of them. Among 150,000 or so clones listed, roughly 80% were seen once. The rearrangement joins TRBV19 to TRBJ2-7, with D possibly being TRBD2 (5 bases). The TCR comes from a male donor in good health and CMV-seropositive. Sample: PBMCs. The CDR3 here is CASSPFGVRGTYEQYF. The CDR3, as DNA: TGTGCCAGTAGCCCGTTTGGCGTCAGAGGGACCTACGAGCAGTACTTC.